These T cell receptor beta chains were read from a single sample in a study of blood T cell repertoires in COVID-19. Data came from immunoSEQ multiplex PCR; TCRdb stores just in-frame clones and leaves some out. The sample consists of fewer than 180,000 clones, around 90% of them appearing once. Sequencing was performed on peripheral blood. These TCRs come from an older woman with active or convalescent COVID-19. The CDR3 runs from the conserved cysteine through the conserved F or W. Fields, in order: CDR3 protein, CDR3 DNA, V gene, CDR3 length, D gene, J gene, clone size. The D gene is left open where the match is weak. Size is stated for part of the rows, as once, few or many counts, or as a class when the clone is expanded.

CASSPRLASQETQYF TGTGCCAGCAGCCCCAGACTAGCTAGCCAAGAGACCCAGTACTTC TRBV7-2 15 TRBD2 TRBJ2-5 NA
CASSIGLSQETQYF TGTGCCAGCAGCATCGGACTTTCCCAAGAGACCCAGTACTTC TRBV9 14 NA TRBJ2-5 NA
CASSQDGPSGGGTGELFF TGCGCCAGCAGCCAAGATGGGCCATCGGGGGGCGGGACCGGGGAGCTGTTTTTT TRBV4-3 18 NA TRBJ2-2 NA
CATSGGLTPNTGELFF TGTGCCACTAGCGGGGGGCTAACACCGAACACCGGGGAGCTGTTTTTT TRBV10-3 16 TRBD2 TRBJ2-2 NA
CASSHWDTGTGELFF TGTGCCAGCAGCCACTGGGACACCGGCACCGGGGAGCTGTTTTTT TRBV9 15 NA TRBJ2-2 few
CASSLNPGSGYTF TGTGCCAGCAGCTTGAATCCGGGGTCTGGCTACACCTTC TRBV5-6 13 NA TRBJ1-2 NA
CASSPDQTGKTEAFF TGTGCCAGCTCACCTGACCAGACAGGGAAAACTGAAGCTTTCTTT TRBV18 15 TRBD1 TRBJ1-1 many
CASSETGGVTEAFF TGTGCCAGTAGTGAGACAGGGGGGGTCACTGAAGCTTTCTTT TRBV19 14 TRBD1 TRBJ1-1 NA
CASKWAPQNTEAFF TGTGCCAGCAAATGGGCCCCTCAGAACACTGAAGCTTTCTTT TRBV2 14 NA TRBJ1-1 NA
CASSLGLDRPTEAFF TGTGCCAGCAGCTTAGGTCTGGACAGACCCACTGAAGCTTTCTTT TRBV7-2 15 NA TRBJ1-1 NA
CASSQYYRGVYNEQFF TGCGCCAGCAGCCAATATTACAGGGGGGTATACAATGAGCAGTTCTTC TRBV4-1 16 TRBD1 TRBJ2-1 few
CATTKVPGEYSPLHF TGTGCCACTACCAAGGTCCCAGGGGAGTATTCACCCCTCCACTTT TRBV19 15 NA TRBJ1-6 NA
CASSQNRGTGGHGYTF TGTGCCAGCAGCCAGAATCGGGGGACAGGGGGTCATGGCTACACCTTC TRBV5-6 16 TRBD1 TRBJ1-2 NA
CASSANGYEQYF TGTGCCAGCAGCGCTAATGGTTACGAGCAGTACTTC TRBV7-9 12 NA TRBJ2-7 NA